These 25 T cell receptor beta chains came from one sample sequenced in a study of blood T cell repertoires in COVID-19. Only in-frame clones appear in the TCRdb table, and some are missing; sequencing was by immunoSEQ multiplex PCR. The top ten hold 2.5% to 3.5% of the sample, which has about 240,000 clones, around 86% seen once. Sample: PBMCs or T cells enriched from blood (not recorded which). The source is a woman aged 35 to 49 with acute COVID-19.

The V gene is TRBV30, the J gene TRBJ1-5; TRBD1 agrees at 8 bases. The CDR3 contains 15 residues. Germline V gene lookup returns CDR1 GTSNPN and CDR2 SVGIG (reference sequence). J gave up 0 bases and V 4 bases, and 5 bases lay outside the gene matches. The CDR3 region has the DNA TGTGCCTGGAATACAGGGGGGGGTAGCAATCAGCCCCAGCATTTT. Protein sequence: CAWNTGGGSNQPQHF.

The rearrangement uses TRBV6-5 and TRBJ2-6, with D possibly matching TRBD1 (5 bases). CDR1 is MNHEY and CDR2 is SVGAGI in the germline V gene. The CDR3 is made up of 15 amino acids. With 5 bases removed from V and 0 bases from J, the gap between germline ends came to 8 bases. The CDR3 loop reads CASSNRLSGANVLTF. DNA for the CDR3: TGTGCCAGCAGTAACAGGCTCTCTGGGGCCAACGTCCTGACTTTC.

CDR3: CASSQRESGNTIYF. The CDR3 nucleotides read TGCGCCAGCAGCCAAAGGGAGTCTGGAAACACCATATATTTT. The chain joins TRBV4-1 to TRBJ1-3; D remains unclear. Germline lookup yields CDR1 MGHRA and CDR2 YSYEKL. The V end was cut by 2 bases, the J end by 1 base, with 6 bases between. CDR3 length: 14 amino acids.

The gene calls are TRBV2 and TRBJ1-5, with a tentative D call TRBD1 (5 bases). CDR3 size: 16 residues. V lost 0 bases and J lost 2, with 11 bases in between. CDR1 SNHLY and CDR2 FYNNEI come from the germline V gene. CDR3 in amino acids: CASSEALLGGNQPQHF. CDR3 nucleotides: TGTGCCAGCAGTGAAGCGCTTTTAGGGGGCAATCAGCCCCAGCATTTT.

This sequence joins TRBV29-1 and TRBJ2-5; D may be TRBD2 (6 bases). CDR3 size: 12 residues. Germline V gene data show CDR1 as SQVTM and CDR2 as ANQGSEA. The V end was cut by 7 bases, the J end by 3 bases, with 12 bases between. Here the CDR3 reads CSAFSGEETQYF. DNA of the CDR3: TGCAGCGCCTTTAGCGGAGAAGAGACCCAGTACTTC.

Here the CDR3 reads CASSLGGSRNEQYF. CDR3 DNA sequence: TGTGCCAGCAGTTTAGGCGGGAGCCGCAACGAGCAGTACTTC. The gene calls are TRBV6-6 and TRBJ2-7; 7 nucleotides agree with TRBD2. The CDR3 is 14 residues long. The J segment lost 5 bases and the V segment lost 4 bases, leaving 8 bases of the junction unmatched. From germline, CDR1 is MNHNY and CDR2 SVGAGI (reference sequence).

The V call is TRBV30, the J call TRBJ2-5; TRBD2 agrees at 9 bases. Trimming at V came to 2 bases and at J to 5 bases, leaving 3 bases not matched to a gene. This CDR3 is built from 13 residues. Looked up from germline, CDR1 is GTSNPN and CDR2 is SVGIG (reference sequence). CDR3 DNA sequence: TGTGCCTGGAGTCTGGCGGGAGGGGAGACCCAGTACTTC. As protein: CAWSLAGGETQYF. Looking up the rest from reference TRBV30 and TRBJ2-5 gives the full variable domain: SQTIHQWPATLVQPVGSPLSLECTVEGTSNPNLYWYRQAAGRGLQLLFYSVGIGQISSEVPQNLSASRPQDRQFILSSKKLLLSDSGFYLCAWSLAGGETQYFGPGTRLLVL.

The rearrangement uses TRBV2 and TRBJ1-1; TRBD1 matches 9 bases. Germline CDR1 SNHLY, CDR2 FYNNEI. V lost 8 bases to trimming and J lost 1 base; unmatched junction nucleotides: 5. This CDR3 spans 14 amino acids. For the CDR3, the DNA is TGTGCCAGCTTATACAGGGGGCAGAACACTGAAGCTTTCTTT. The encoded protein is CASLYRGQNTEAFF. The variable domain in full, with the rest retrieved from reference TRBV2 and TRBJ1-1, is EPEVTQTPSHQVTQMGQEVILRCVPISNHLYFYWYRQILGQKVEFLVSFYNNEISEKSEIFDDQFSVERPDGSNFTLKIRSTKLEDSAMYFCASLYRGQNTEAFFGQGTRLTVV.

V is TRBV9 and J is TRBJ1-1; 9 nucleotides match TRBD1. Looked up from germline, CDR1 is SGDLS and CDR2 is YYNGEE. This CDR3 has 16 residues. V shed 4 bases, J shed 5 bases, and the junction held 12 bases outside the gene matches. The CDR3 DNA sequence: TGTGCCAGCAGCCCGCGGACAGGGGTCTCGAGAACTGAAGCTTTCTTT. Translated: CASSPRTGVSRTEAFF.

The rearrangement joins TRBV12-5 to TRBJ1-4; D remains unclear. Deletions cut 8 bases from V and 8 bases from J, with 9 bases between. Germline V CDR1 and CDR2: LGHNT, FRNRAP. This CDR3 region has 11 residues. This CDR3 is CASFRGEKLFF. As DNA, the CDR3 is TGTGCTAGTTTCCGTGGCGAAAAACTGTTTTTT. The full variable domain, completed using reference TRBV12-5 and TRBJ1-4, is DARVTQTPRHKVTEMGQEVTMRCQPILGHNTVFWYRQTMMQGLELLAYFRNRAPLDDSGMPKDRFSAEMPDATLATLKIQPSEPRDSAVYFCASFRGEKLFFGSGTQLSVL.

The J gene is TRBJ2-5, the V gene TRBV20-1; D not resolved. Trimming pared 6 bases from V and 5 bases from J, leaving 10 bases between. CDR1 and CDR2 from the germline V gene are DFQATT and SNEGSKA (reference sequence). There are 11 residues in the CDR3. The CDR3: CSAVAGETQYF. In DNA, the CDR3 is TGCAGTGCCGTAGCTGGGGAGACCCAGTACTTC.

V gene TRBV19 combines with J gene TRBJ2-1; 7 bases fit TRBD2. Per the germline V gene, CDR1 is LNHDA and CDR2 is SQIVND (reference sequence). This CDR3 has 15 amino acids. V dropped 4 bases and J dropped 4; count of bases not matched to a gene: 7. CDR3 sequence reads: CASSTPGGSYNEQFF. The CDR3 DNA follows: TGTGCCAGTAGTACCCCGGGAGGAAGTTACAATGAGCAGTTCTTC.

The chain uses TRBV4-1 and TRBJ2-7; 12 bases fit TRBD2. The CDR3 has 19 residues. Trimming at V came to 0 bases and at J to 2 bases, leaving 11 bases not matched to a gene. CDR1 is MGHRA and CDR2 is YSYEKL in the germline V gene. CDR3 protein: CASSQEEGLAGGPTYEQYF. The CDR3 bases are TGCGCCAGCAGCCAAGAGGAGGGACTAGCGGGTGGTCCGACCTACGAGCAGTACTTC.

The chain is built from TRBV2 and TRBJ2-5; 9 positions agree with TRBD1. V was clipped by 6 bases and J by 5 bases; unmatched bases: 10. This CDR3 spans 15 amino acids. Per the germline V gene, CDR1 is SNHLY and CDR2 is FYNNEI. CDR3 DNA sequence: TGTGCCAGCAGCGATAGGGACAGGGTAGACGAGACCCAGTACTTC. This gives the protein CASSDRDRVDETQYF.

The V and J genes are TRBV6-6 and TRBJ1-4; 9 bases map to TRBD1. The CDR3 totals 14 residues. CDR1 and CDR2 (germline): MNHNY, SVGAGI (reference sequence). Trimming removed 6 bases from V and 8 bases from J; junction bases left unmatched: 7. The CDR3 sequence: CASRPGTGNEKLFF. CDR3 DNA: TGTGCCAGCAGGCCCGGGACAGGGAACGAAAAACTGTTTTTT.

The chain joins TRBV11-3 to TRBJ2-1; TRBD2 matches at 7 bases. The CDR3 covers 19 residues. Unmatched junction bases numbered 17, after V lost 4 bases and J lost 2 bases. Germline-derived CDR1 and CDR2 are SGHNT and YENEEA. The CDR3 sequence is CASSSGIRASGLTYNEQFF. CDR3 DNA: TGTGCCAGCAGCTCGGGCATAAGGGCTAGCGGTCTGACCTACAATGAGCAGTTCTTC. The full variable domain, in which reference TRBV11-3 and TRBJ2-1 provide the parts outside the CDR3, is EAGVVQSPRYKIIEKKQPVAFWCNPISGHNTLYWYLQNLGQGPELLIRYENEEAVDDSQLPKDRFSAERLKGVDSTLKIQPAELGDSAVYLCASSSGIRASGLTYNEQFFGPGTRLTVL.

The DNA of the CDR3 is TGCGCCAGCAGCCAAGACGGGACAGGGGGGCGGAAGAACACTGAAGCTTTCTTT. Translating gives CASSQDGTGGRKNTEAFF. This chain joins TRBV4-1 and TRBJ1-1, with 11 bases identical to TRBD1. The V segment lost 0 bases and the J segment 1 base; nucleotides outside the gene matches: 7. The germline V gene encodes CDR1 MGHRA and CDR2 YSYEKL. The CDR3 is 18 amino acids.

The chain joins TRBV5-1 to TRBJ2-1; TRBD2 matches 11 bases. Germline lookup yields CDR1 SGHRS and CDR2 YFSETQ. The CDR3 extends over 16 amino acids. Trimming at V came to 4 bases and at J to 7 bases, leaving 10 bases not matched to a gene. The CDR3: CASSLNLAGGYNEQFF. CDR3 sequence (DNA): TGCGCCAGCAGCCTCAACTTAGCGGGAGGGTATAATGAGCAGTTCTTC.

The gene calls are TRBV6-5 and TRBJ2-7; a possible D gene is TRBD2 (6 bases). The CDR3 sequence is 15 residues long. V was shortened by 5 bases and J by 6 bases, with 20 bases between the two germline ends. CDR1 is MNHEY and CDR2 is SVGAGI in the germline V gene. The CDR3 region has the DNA TGTGCCAGCAGTAGGGACTTAAAGGGGCGTAGCGAGCAGTACTTC. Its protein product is CASSRDLKGRSEQYF.

The CDR3 is CASSYLEGQPQHF. DNA of the CDR3: TGTGCCAGCAGTTACCTCGAGGGTCAGCCCCAGCATTTT. The chain carries TRBV6-5 and TRBJ1-5; no firm D call. The CDR3 spans 13 residues. Germline CDR1 reads MNHEY; CDR2 reads SVGAGI. V gave up 2 bases and J gave up 6 bases, with 8 bases separating them.

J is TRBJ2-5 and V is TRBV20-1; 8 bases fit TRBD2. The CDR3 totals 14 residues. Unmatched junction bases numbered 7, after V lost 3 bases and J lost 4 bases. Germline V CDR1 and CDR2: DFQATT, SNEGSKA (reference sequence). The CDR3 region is CSASVVAGGETQYF. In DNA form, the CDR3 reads TGCAGTGCTAGTGTAGTGGCGGGAGGAGAGACCCAGTACTTC.

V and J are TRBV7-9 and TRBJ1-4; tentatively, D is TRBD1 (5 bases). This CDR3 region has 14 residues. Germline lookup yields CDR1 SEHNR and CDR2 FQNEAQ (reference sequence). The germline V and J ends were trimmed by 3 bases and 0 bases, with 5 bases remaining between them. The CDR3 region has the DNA TGTGCCAGCAGCTTGACAGCAACTAATGAAAAACTGTTTTTT. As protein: CASSLTATNEKLFF.

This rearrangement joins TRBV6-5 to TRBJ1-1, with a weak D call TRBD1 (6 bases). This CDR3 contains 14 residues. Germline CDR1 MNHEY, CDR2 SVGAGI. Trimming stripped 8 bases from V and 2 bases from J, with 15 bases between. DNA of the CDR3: TGTGCCAGCTCAGACAGGAGCCTCAACACTGAAGCTTTCTTT. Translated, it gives CASSDRSLNTEAFF.

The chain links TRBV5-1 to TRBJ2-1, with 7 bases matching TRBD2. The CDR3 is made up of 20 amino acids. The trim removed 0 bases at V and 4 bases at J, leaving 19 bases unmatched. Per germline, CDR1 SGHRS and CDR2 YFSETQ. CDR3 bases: TGCGCCAGCAGCTTGGGGGGCGGGAGCGTATCCCCCAAACTTTACAATGAGCAGTTCTTC. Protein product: CASSLGGGSVSPKLYNEQFF.

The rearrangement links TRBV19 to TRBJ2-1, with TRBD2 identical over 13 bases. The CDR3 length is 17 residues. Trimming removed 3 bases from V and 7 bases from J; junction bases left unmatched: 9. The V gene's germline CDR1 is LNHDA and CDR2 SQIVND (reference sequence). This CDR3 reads CASSIHWTSGSPNEQFF. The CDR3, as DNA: TGTGCCAGTAGTATTCATTGGACTAGCGGGAGTCCGAATGAGCAGTTCTTC.